The clone carrying this T cell receptor beta chain was observed many times. These data belong to a study of T-cell reconstitution after alpha-beta-depleted transplantation in children. This CDR3 region has 17 residues. Germline CDR1 DFQATT, CDR2 SNEGSKA (reference sequence). V lost 0 bases and J lost 2; bases outside the gene matches: 12. TCRbeta library construction was performed incorporating unique molecular identifiers. Using its own MiXCR run on the PCR reads, TCRdb lists one record per CDR3 protein. The repertoire holds 210,000 or so distinct CDR3 sequences, with approximately 9% as singletons. The chain uses TRBV20-1 and TRBJ2-5; 7 nucleotides line up with TRBD2. The starting material was PBMCs from the stem cell graft donor, obtained from the stem cell graft. This TCR was sampled from a human donor who donated a stem cell graft to a child with acute lymphoblastic leukemia. The CDR3 protein is CSARDTPGRVTQETQYF. The CDR3 DNA reads as TGCAGTGCTAGAGACACCCCAGGGAGGGTAACTCAAGAGACCCAGTACTTC.